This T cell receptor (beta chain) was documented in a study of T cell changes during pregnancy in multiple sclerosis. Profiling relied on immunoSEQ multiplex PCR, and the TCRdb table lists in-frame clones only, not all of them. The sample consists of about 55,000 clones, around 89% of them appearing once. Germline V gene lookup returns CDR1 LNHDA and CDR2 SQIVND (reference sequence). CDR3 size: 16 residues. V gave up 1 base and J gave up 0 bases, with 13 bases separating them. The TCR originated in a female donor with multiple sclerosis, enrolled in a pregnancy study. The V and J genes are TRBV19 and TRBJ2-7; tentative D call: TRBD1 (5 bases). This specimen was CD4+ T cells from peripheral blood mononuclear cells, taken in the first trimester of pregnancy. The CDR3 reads CASSIATELSSYEQYF. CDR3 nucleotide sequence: TGTGCCAGTAGTATAGCGACAGAACTAAGCTCCTACGAGCAGTACTTC.